The T cell receptor beta chain under discussion was sequenced for a study of T cell repertoires in cytomegalovirus infection. Study as a whole: Indications of both CMV infection and matching HLA type were provided by public TCR beta signatures.

This clonotype has only a few counts. The antigen remains undetermined. Using its own MiXCR run on the reads, TCRdb lists one record per CDR3 protein. This table holds 80,000 to 130,000 distinct CDR3 sequences, less than 25% found once. CDR1 and CDR2 (germline): SEHNR, FQNEAQ (reference sequence). This CDR3 has 15 residues. The J segment lost 3 bases and the V segment lost 6 bases, leaving 8 bases of the junction unmatched. Notes on the study in general: Based on cumulative public TCR beta family frequency, carriers of CMV plus the relevant HLA were identified. There were HLA-C-restricted CMV-specific TCR beta clonotypes dominating the ex vivo response.

This clonotype was sampled from a human donor in good health (CMV status not recorded). Some clones in this sample may be carry-over from other donors' samples. Sequencing used CD8+ T cells from PBMCs. The genes are TRBV7-9 and TRBJ1-3, with 7 bases aligning to TRBD1. CDR3 in DNA: TGTGCCAGCAGTACCGCCAGGACAGGTGGAAACACCATATATTTT. Encoded protein: CASSTARTGGNTIYF.